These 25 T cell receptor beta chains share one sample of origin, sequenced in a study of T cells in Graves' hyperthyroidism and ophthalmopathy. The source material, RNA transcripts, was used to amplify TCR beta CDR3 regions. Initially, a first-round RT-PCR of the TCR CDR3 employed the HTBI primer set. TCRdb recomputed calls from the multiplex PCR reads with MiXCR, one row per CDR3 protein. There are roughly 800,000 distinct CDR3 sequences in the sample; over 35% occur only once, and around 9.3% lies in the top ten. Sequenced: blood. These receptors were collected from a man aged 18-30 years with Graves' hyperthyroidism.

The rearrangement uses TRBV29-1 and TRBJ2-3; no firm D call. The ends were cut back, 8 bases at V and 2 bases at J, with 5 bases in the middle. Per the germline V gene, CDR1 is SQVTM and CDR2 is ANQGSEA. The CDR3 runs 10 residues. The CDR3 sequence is CSSDTDTQYF. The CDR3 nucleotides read TGCAGCAGCGACACAGATACGCAGTATTTT.

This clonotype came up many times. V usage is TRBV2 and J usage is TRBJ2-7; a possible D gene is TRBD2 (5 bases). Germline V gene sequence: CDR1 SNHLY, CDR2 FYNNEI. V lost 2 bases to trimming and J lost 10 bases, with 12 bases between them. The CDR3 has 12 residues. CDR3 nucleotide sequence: TGTGCCAGCAGTGAACTTCGGACTGAACAGTACTTC. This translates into CASSELRTEQYF.

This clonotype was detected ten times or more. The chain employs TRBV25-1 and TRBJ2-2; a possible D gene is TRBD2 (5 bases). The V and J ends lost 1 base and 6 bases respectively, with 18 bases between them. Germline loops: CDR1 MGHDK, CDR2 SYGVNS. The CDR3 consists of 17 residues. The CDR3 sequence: CASSELTGIEDAGELFF. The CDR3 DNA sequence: TGTGCCAGCAGTGAATTGACCGGGATAGAAGATGCCGGGGAGCTGTTTTTT.

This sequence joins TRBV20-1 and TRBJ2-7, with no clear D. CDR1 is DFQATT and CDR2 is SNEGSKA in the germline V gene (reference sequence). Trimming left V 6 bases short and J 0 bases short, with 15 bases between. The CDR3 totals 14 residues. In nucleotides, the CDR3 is TGCAGTGCGCCCCTCAGGCCGAGCTCCTACGAGCAGTACTTC. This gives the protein CSAPLRPSSYEQYF.

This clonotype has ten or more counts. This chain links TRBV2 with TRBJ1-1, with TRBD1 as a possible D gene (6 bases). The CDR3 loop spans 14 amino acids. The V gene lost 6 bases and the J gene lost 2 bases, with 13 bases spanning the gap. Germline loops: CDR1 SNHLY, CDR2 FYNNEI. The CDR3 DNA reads TGTGCCAGCAGATTTTCAGGGGCTAACACTGAAGCTTTCTTT. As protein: CASRFSGANTEAFF.

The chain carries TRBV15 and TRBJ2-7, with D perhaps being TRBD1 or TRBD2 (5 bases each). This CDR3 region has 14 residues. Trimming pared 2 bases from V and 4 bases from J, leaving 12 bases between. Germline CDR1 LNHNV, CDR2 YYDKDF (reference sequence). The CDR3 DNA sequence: TGTGCCACCAGCAGACGGGGCCGCGGATACGAGCAGTACTTC. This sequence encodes CATSRRGRGYEQYF.

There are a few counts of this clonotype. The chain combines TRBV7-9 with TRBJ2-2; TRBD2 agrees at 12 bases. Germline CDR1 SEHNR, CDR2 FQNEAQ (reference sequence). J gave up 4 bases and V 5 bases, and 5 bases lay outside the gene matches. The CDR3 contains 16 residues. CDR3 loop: CASSPPSGGATGELFF. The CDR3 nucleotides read TGTGCCAGCAGCCCTCCTAGCGGGGGGGCCACCGGGGAGCTGTTTTTT. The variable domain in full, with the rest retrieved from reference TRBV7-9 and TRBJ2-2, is DTGVSQNPRHKITKRGQNVTFRCDPISEHNRLYWYRQTLGQGPEFLTYFQNEAQLEKSRLLSDRFSAERPKGSFSTLEIQRTEQGDSAMYLCASSPPSGGATGELFFGEGSRLTVL.

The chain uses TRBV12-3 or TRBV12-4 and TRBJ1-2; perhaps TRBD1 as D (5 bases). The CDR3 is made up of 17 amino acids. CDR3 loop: CASGFGTEHNIDYGYTF. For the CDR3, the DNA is TGTGCTAGTGGTTTTGGGACGGAGCACAACATCGACTATGGCTACACCTTC.

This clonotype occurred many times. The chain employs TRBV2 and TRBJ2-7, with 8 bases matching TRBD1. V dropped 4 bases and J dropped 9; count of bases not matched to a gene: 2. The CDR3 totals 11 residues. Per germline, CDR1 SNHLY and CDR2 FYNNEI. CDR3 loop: CASSVDRGQYF. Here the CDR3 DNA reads TGTGCCAGCAGTGTTGACAGGGGGCAGTACTTC.

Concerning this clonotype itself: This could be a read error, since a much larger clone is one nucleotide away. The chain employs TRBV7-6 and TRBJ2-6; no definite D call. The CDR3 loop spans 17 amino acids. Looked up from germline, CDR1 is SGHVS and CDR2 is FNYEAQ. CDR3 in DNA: TGTGCCAGCGGCTTAGCCGGTGGCCGCTCTGGGGCCAACGTCCTGACTTTC. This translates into CASGLAGGRSGANVLTF. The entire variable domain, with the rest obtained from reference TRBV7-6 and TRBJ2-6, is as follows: GAGVSQSPRYKVTKRGQDVALRCDPISGHVSLYWYRQALGQGPEFLTYFNYEAQQDKSGLPNDRFSAERPEGSISTLTIQRTEQRDSAMYRCASGLAGGRSGANVLTFGAGSRLTVL.

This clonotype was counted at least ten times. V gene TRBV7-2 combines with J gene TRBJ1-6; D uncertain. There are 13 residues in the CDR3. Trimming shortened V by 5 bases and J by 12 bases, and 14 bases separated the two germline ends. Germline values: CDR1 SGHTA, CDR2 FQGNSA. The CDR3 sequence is CASSPPPLEPLHF. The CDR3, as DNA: TGTGCCAGCAGCCCGCCACCACTTGAACCCCTCCACTTT.

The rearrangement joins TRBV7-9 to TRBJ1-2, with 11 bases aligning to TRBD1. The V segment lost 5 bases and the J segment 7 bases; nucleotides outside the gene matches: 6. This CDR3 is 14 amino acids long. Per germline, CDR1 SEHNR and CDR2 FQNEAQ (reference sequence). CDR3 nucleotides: TGTGCCAGCAGCGCCGGACAGGGGGCCAGTGGCTACACCTTC. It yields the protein CASSAGQGASGYTF.

This chain's CDR3 is CASSLTGGFEKLFF. CDR3 DNA sequence: TGTGCCAGCAGCTTAACCGGCGGCTTTGAAAAACTGTTTTTT. This chain uses TRBV7-2 with TRBJ1-4; no firm D call. The V and J ends lost 2 bases and 7 bases respectively, with 11 bases between them. Germline V gives CDR1 SGHTA, CDR2 FQGNSA. The CDR3 contains 14 residues.

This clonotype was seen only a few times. CDR3 residues: CSASSGEGNTEAFF. Here the CDR3 DNA reads TGCAGTGCTAGTTCAGGAGAAGGGAACACTGAAGCTTTCTTT. The chain has TRBV20-1 and TRBJ1-1; D not resolved. With 3 bases removed from V and 1 base from J, the gap between germline ends came to 12 bases. This CDR3 region has 14 residues. Germline CDR1 is DFQATT and CDR2 is SNEGSKA (reference sequence).

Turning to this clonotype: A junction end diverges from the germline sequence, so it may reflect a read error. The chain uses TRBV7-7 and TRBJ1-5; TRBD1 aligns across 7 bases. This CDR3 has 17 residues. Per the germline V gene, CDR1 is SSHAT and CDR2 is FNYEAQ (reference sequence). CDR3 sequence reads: CASTSQGGEVGNQPQHF. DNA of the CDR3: TGTGCTAGCACCTCTCAGGGGGGGGAGGTTGGCAATCAGCCCCAGCATTTT.

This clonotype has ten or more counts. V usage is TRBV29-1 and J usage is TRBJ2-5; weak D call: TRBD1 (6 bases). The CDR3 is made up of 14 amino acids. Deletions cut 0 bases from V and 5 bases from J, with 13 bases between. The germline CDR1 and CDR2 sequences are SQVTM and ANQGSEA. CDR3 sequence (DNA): TGCAGCGTTGAAGATCGCGGTAGGGGGGAGACCCAGTACTTC. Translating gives CSVEDRGRGETQYF.

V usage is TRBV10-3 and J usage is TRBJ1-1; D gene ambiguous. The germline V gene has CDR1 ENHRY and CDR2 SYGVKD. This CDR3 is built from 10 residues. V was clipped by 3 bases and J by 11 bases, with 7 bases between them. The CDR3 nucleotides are TGTGCCATCAGTGATCGGCAGGCTTTCTTT. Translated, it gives CAISDRQAFF.

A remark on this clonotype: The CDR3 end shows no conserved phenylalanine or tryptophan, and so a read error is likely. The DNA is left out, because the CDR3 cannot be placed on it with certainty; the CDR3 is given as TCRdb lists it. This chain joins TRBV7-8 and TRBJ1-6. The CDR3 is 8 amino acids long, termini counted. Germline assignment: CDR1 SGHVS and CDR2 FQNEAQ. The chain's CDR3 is CASSLVSS.

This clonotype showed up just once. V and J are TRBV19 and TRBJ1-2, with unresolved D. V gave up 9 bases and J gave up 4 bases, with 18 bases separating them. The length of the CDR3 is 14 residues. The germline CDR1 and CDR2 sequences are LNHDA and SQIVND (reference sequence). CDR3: CASDNSGRSYGYTF. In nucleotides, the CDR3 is TGTGCCAGCGACAACTCTGGAAGGAGCTATGGCTACACCTTC.

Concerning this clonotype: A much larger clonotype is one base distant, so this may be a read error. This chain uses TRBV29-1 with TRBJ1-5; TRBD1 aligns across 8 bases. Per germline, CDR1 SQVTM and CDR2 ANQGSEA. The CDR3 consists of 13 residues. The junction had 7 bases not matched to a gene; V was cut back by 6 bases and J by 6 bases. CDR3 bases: TGCAGCGTGCCAGGGGGCGCGAGTCAGCCCCAGCATTTT. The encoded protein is CSVPGGASQPQHF.

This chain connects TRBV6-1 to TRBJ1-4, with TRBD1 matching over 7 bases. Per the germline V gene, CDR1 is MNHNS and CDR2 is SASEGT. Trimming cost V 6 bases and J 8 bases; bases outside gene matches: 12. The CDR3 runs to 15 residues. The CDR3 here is CASRRGTVEEEKLFF. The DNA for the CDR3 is TGTGCCAGCAGGAGGGGGACAGTGGAGGAGGAAAAACTGTTTTTT.

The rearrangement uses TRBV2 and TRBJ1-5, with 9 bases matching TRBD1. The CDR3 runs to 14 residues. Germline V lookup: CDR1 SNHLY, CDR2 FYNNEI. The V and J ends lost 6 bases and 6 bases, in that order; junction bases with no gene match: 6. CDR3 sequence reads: CASRDRGSGQPQHF. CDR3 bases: TGTGCCAGCAGGGACAGGGGCAGTGGTCAGCCCCAGCATTTT.

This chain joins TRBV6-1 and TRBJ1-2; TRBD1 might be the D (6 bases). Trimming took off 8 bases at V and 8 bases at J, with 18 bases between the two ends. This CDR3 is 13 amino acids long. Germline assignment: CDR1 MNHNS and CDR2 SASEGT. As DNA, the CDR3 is TGTGCCAGCTCACTAAACAGGGAGTCGGGCTACACCTTC. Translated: CASSLNRESGYTF.

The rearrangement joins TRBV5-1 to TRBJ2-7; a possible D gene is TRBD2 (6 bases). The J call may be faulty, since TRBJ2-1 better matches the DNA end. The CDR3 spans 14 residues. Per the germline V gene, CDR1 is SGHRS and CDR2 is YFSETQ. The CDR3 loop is CATSQAGSYNEQFF. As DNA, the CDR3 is TGCGCCACCTCTCAAGCGGGCTCCTACAATGAGCAGTTCTTC.

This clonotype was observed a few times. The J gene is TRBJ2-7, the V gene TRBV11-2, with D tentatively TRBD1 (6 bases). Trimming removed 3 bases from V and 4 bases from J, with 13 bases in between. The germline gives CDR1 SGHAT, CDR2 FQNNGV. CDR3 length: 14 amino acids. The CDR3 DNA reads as TGTGCCAGCAGCTTGGGGGCAGACCGTTACGAGCAGTACTTC. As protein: CASSLGADRYEQYF.